Listed below are T cell receptor beta chains from one sample, sequenced in a study of blood T cell repertoires in COVID-19. Assay: immunoSEQ multiplex PCR; the TCRdb copy retains only in-frame clones and omits some. Seen here are some 220,000 clones, about 85% observed once, and the top ten hold approximately 12%. Source material: peripheral blood. These receptor sequences come from a woman aged 18-29 years who had recovered from COVID-19. Both conserved end residues are part of each CDR3. The D gene is left open where the match is weak. Clone size appears in some rows only: once, few, many, or a class for an expanded clone.

>few|TRBV20-1|TRBJ2-7|.
TGCAGTGCTAGTACTCCGGACAACGTCTACGAGCAGTACTTC
CSASTPDNVYEQYF
>.|TRBV4-1|TRBJ1-1|.
TGCGCCAGCAGCCAAGGACAAGGTACAGCCGAAGCTTTCTTT
CASSQGQGTAEAFF
>.|TRBV25-1|TRBJ2-2|TRBD2
TGTGCCAGCAATGGAATCTGGCGTGGGAGGGAATCAACCGGGGAGCTGTTTTTT
CASNGIWRGRESTGELFF
>.|TRBV7-3|TRBJ2-3|.
TGTGCCAGCAGCCCCGGACAGAAAGATACGCAGTATTTT
CASSPGQKDTQYF
>.|TRBV5-1|TRBJ2-7|.
TGCGCCAGCAGCTTGGATAGCGGAACCTACGAGCAGTACTTC
CASSLDSGTYEQYF
>.|TRBV27|TRBJ2-3|.
TGTGCCAGCAGTTTTGAGGTCCCACCCTTAGATACGCAGTATTTT
CASSFEVPPLDTQYF
>few|TRBV2|TRBJ1-1|TRBD1
TGTGCCAGGAGGACAGGGGGATTCTCGCGGGCTTTCTTT
CARRTGGFSRAFF
>.|TRBV30|TRBJ1-5|TRBD1
TGTGCCTGGAATCAGGGACAGGGGGCCCAGCCCCAGCATTTT
CAWNQGQGAQPQHF
>.|TRBV6-5|TRBJ2-2|.
TGTGCCAGCAGGAACCGACATTCCGGGGAGCTGTTTTTT
CASRNRHSGELFF
>.|TRBV6-2/TRBV6-3|TRBJ2-1|TRBD2
TGTGCCAGCAGTTACCAACAATCTAGCGGGATATGGGATGAGCAGTTCTTC
CASSYQQSSGIWDEQFF
>.|TRBV9|TRBJ1-1|.
TGTGCCAGCAGCGTAGTGGGGCTGGACACTGAAGCTTTCTTT
CASSVVGLDTEAFF
>once|TRBV10-3|TRBJ1-2|TRBD1
TGTGCCATCAGGGAGACAGGGGGCCACTATGGCTACACCTTC
CAIRETGGHYGYTF
>.|TRBV11-2|TRBJ2-3|TRBD1
TGTGCCAGCAGCTTAGGTGACAGGGTTTTAGCAGATACGCAGTATTTT
CASSLGDRVLADTQYF
>.|TRBV18|TRBJ1-3|TRBD1
TGTGCCAGCTCGCGACCGGGACAGGGCTCTGGAAACACCATATATTTT
CASSRPGQGSGNTIYF
>.|TRBV30|TRBJ2-1|.
TGTGCCTGGATTCGGGTAGCGGACCCACAATACAATGAGCAGTTCTTC
CAWIRVADPQYNEQFF
>.|TRBV6-1|TRBJ2-1|TRBD2
TGTGCCAGCAGTGGTTACACGGGACTAGAAATGGTACCCGAAAGGAATGAGCAGTTCTTC
CASSGYTGLEMVPERNEQFF
>.|TRBV5-6|TRBJ2-1|.
TGTGCCAGCAGCTTGATCGGTTTGCGGGACCGCCAAAGTTATGAGCAGTTCTTC
CASSLIGLRDRQSYEQFF
>once|TRBV25-1|TRBJ2-5|.
TGTGCCAGCAGTGAAGACAGGCCGAGGGAGACCCAGTACTTC
CASSEDRPRETQYF
>.|TRBV19|TRBJ2-7|TRBD1
TGTGCCAGTAGTCCACGGACAGGGAAGTACGAGCAGTACTTC
CASSPRTGKYEQYF
>.|TRBV6-5|TRBJ1-2|TRBD1
TGTGCCAGCAGGTTCGGACAGGCTGGCTATGGCTACACCTTC
CASRFGQAGYGYTF
>.|TRBV4-3|TRBJ2-7|.
TGCGCCAGCAGCCAAGACAGGCTCGTCTACGAGCAGTACTTC
CASSQDRLVYEQYF
>.|TRBV5-4|TRBJ2-5|TRBD2
TGTGCCAGCAGCCCACTAGCGAAAGAGACCCAGTACTTC
CASSPLAKETQYF
>.|TRBV19|TRBJ2-5|TRBD2
TGTGCCAGTAGTCCGGGACTAGCTCAAGAGACCCAGTACTTC
CASSPGLAQETQYF
>.|TRBV7-7|TRBJ2-5|TRBD2
TGTGCCAGCAGCCAATCCCAGGGACTAGCCGGGGAGACCCAGTACTTC
CASSQSQGLAGETQYF
>.|TRBV15|TRBJ2-4|TRBD1
TGTGCCACCAGCAGACTAGGGGACAGGTCGGATGTAGCCAAAAACATTCAGTACTTC
CATSRLGDRSDVAKNIQYF
>.|TRBV12-3/TRBV12-4|TRBJ1-1|.
TGTGCCAGCATGGGATCAGGGGTAGCTTTCTTT
CASMGSGVAFF
>.|TRBV6-5|TRBJ1-1|.
TGTGCCAGCAGTTACCCAGGGCTCACTGAAGCTTTCTTT
CASSYPGLTEAFF
>.|TRBV7-3|TRBJ2-3|TRBD2
TGTGCCAGCAGCTTAGCTAGGGACTACACAGATACGCAGTATTTT
CASSLARDYTDTQYF
>once|TRBV2|TRBJ2-7|TRBD1
TGTTCCAAGGGGGACAGGGCCCACGAGCAGTACTTC
CSKGDRAHEQYF
>once|TRBV7-4|TRBJ2-1|.
TGTGCCAGCAGCTTGGTCCCTGACACCTGCTCCTACAATGAGCAGTTCTTC
CASSLVPDTCSYNEQFF
>.|TRBV3-1/TRBV3-2|TRBJ2-1|TRBD2
TGTGCCAGCAGCCAAGATCAACTAGCGGGAGGTTCCTACAATGAGCAGTTCTTC
CASSQDQLAGGSYNEQFF
>.|TRBV27|TRBJ2-1|TRBD2
TGTGCCAGCAGTTTAAGGGAGGGCAATGAGCAGTTCTTC
CASSLREGNEQFF
>.|TRBV21-1|TRBJ1-5|.
TGTGCCAGCAAGACAGGGGCCGGCGGCAATCAGCCCCAGCATTTT
CASKTGAGGNQPQHF
>.|TRBV5-1|TRBJ1-1|.
TGCGCCAGCAGCCTTGAGGGGGCTGAAGCTTTCTTT
CASSLEGAEAFF
>once|TRBV7-9|TRBJ1-1|TRBD1
TGTGCCAGCAGCTTGAACAGGGGGCTCGACACTGAAGCTTTCTTT
CASSLNRGLDTEAFF
>.|TRBV5-6|TRBJ1-5|TRBD1
TGTGCCAGCAGCCCGTCTGGGGACAGGGCGTTCAGGAATCAGCCCCAGCATTTT
CASSPSGDRAFRNQPQHF
>.|TRBV4-1|TRBJ2-2|TRBD1
TGCGCCAGCAGCCCCGACAGGGGGCGTGTCACCGGGGAGCTGTTTTTT
CASSPDRGRVTGELFF
>.|TRBV13|TRBJ1-1|TRBD1
TGTGCCAGCAGCCCCCGGACAGGGGGCACTGAAGCTTTCTTT
CASSPRTGGTEAFF
>.|TRBV7-9|TRBJ2-7|TRBD1
TGTGCCAGCAGCTTTATTGACGGGGACAGAGACTACGAGCAGTACTTC
CASSFIDGDRDYEQYF
>once|TRBV4-1|TRBJ2-7|TRBD1
TGCGCCAGCAGCCAGCGACAGGGGAAGGAGCAGTACTTC
CASSQRQGKEQYF
>.|TRBV4-3|TRBJ1-3|.
TGCGCCAGCAGCCAAGGTTTAGCGAGCTCTGGAAACACCATATATTTT
CASSQGLASSGNTIYF
>.|TRBV5-1|TRBJ1-1|.
TGCGCCAGCAGGAAAAGTGAGACTGAAGCTTTCTTT
CASRKSETEAFF
>.|TRBV28|TRBJ1-6|.
TGTGCCAGCACCCTTAGTCCTGCCTCTTTTAATTCACCCCTCCACTTT
CASTLSPASFNSPLHF
>.|TRBV21-1|TRBJ1-5|.
TGTGCCAGCAGCAAGGGGGACAGGTCCAATCAGCCCCAGCATTTT
CASSKGDRSNQPQHF
>.|TRBV24-1|TRBJ2-3|TRBD2
TGTGCCACCAGTGGGGGTGGGAGGGTCCCAGATACGCAGTATTTT
CATSGGGRVPDTQYF
>.|TRBV5-1|TRBJ2-7|TRBD2
TGCGCCAGCAGCTTTGAGGGTTCGGGACTAGGGGGCGAGCAGTACTTC
CASSFEGSGLGGEQYF
>.|TRBV10-2|TRBJ2-7|TRBD2
TGCGCCACAAGGACTAGCGCAAAATACGAGCAGTACTTC
CATRTSAKYEQYF
>.|TRBV11-2|TRBJ2-7|.
TGTGCCAGCAGCGGAGACAGAGTCCACGAGCAGTACTTC
CASSGDRVHEQYF
>.|TRBV9|TRBJ1-3|.
TGTGCCAGCAGCGTAGATCTGTCAGGTCGGAACACCATATATTTT
CASSVDLSGRNTIYF
>once|TRBV5-4|TRBJ2-6|.
TGTGCCAGCAGCTTTGGCGGCTCTGGGGCCAACGTCCTGACTTTC
CASSFGGSGANVLTF
>.|TRBV9|TRBJ1-6|TRBD1
TGTGCCAGCAGCGAGGAGGGCACAGGGGGCTTCAATTCACCCCTCCACTTT
CASSEEGTGGFNSPLHF